Described below is a single T cell receptor beta chain sequence and its context. This CDR3 is 13 amino acids long. The germline V gene encodes CDR1 SNHLY and CDR2 FYNNEI. V shed 4 bases and J shed 5 bases, with 9 bases lying between them. The data belong to a study of blood T cell repertoires in COVID-19. As for the study in general: Acute-phase and convalescent COVID-19 samples originated in the United States, Italy and Spain.

Cohorts were based on clinical histories the participants reported. Profiled with immunoSEQ multiplex PCR; TCRdb holds only in-frame clones, not every one. The sample lists about 330,000 clones, about nine tenths occurring once. Sequences were obtained from PBMCs or T cells enriched from blood (not recorded which). This TCR was sampled from a woman between 18 and 29 years old who had recovered from COVID-19. The J gene is TRBJ1-5, the V gene TRBV2; TRBD1 might be the D (5 bases). CDR3 nucleotide sequence: TGTGCCAGCAGTGGGCAGGGCGATCAGCCCCAGCATTTT. This gives the protein CASSGQGDQPQHF.